This T cell receptor (beta chain) was recorded in a study of regulatory T cells in long-lasting Graves disease. Time point defined: newly diagnosed GD, antithyroid drugs for less than 3 months. Following extraction of RNA from PBMCs, that RNA was used to make the TCR library. The V and J ends lost 4 bases and 8 bases respectively, with 16 bases between them. CDR1 and CDR2 (germline): SGHRS, YFSETQ. The CDR3 is 14 amino acids. This clonotype was observed at least ten times. Building the TCR beta libraries relied on iRepertoire HTBI primers, and CDR3 regions underwent Arm-PCR. Original data processing: Taken together, the samples had 62 TRBV and 13 to 15 TRBJ segments identified. One entry per CDR3 protein, called by TCRdb with MiXCR from the multiplex PCR reads. The V and J calls were determined by TCRdb, not by the authors. The table lists 450,000 to 700,000 distinct CDR3 sequences, roughly 13% of them singletons, with 10% in the top ten.

These same records also appear under a second study, on T cells in Graves' hyperthyroidism and ophthalmopathy.

Sequencing was performed on peripheral blood mononuclear cells (PBMCs), taken at new diagnosis, from a patient treated with antithyroid drugs. The chain carries TRBV5-1 and TRBJ2-1; D may be TRBD2 (6 bases). The receptor's source is a man aged 30 to 45 with Graves disease. The CDR3 region has the DNA TGCGCCAGCAGCCCGGGGGAACGGGTGGATGAGCAGTTCTTC. As protein: CASSPGERVDEQFF.